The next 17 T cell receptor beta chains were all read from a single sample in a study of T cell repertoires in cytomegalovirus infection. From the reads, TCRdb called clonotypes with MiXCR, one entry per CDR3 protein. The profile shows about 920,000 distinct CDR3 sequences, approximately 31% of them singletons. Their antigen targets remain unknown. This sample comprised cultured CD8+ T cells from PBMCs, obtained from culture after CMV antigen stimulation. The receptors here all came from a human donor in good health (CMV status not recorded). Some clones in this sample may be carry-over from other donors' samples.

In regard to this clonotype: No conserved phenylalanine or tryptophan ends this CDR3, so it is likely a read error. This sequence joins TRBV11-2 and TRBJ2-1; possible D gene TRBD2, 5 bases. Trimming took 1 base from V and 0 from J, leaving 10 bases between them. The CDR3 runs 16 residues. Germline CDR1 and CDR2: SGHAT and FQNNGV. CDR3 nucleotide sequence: TGTGCCAGCAGCTTAGGGGTGGGGAGCTCCTACAATGAGCAGTTCTCC. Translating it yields CASSLGVGSSYNEQFS.

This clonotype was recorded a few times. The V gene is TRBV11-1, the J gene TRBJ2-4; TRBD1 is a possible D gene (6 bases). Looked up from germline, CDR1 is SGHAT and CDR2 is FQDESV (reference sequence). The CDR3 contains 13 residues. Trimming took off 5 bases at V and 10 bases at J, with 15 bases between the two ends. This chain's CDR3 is CASSAPDGQIQYF. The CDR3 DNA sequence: TGTGCCAGCAGCGCTCCGGACGGACAGATTCAGTACTTC.

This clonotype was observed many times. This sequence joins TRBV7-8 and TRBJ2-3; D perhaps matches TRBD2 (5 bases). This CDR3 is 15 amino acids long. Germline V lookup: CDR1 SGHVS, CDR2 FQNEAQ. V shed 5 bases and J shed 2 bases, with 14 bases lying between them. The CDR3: CASSPGLGYTDTQYF. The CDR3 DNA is TGTGCCAGCAGCCCCGGACTCGGCTACACAGATACGCAGTATTTT.

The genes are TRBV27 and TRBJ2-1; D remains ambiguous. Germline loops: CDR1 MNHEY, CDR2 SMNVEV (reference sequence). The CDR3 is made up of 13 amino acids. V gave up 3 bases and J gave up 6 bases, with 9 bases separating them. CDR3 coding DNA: TGTGCCAGCAGTTTTCTGGGGTCCAATGAGCAGTTCTTC. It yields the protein CASSFLGSNEQFF.

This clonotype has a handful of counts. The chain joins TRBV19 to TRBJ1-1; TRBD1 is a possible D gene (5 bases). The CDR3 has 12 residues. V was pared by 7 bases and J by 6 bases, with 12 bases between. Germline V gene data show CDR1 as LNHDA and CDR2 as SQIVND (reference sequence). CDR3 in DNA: TGTGCCAGTACCACGTGGGGGGCTGAAGCTTTCTTT. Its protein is CASTTWGAEAFF. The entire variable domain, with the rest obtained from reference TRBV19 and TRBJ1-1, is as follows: DGGITQSPKYLFRKEGQNVTLSCEQNLNHDAMYWYRQDPGQGLRLIYYSQIVNDFQKGDIAEGYSVSREKKESFPLTVTSAQKNPTAFYLCASTTWGAEAFFGQGTRLTVV.

The CDR3 is CAIRVGQSSGANVLTF. The DNA of the CDR3 is TGTGCCATCAGAGTTGGACAGAGCTCTGGGGCCAACGTCCTGACTTTC. V usage is TRBV10-3 and J usage is TRBJ2-6; perhaps TRBD1 as D (6 bases). Germline V gives CDR1 ENHRY, CDR2 SYGVKD. V lost 6 bases and J lost 0, with 12 bases in between. The CDR3 covers 16 residues.

The CDR3 coding sequence is TGTGCCAGCAGTCTTAGCCGGGCCGGGGAGCAGTACTTC. It yields the protein CASSLSRAGEQYF. This chain uses TRBV12-3 or TRBV12-4 with TRBJ2-7; D unresolved. This CDR3 is 13 amino acids long. Trimming stripped 5 bases from V and 7 bases from J, with 15 bases between.

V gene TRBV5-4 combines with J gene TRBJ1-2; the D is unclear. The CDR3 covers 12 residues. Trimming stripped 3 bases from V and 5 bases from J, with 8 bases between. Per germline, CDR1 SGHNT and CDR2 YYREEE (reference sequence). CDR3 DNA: TGTGCCAGCAGCTGGGCACTGTATGGCTACACCTTC. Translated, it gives CASSWALYGYTF.

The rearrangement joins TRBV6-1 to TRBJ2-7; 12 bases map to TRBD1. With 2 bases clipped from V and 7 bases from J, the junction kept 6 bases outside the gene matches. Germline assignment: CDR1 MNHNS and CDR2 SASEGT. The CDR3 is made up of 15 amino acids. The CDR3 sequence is CASSELGQGAGEQYF. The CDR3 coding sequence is TGTGCCAGCAGTGAATTGGGACAGGGGGCCGGAGAGCAGTACTTC.

CDR3 in amino acids: CASSPRIGTEAFF. In DNA, the CDR3 is TGCGCCAGCAGCCCGAGAATTGGCACTGAAGCTTTCTTT. V gene TRBV4-1 combines with J gene TRBJ1-1; D remains ambiguous. The V gene lost 4 bases and the J gene lost 4 bases, with 10 bases spanning the gap. From germline, CDR1 is MGHRA and CDR2 YSYEKL. The CDR3 is made up of 13 amino acids.

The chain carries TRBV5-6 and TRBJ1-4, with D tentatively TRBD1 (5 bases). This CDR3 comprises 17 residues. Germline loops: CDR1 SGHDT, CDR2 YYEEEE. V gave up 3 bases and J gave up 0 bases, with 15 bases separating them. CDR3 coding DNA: TGTGCCAGCAGCTCGGGACGGATGTTTGCAACTAATGAAAAACTGTTTTTT. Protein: CASSSGRMFATNEKLFF.

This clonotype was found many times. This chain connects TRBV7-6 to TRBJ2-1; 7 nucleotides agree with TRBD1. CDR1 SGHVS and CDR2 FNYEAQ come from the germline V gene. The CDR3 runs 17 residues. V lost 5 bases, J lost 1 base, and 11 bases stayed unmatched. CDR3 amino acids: CASSERTGPRSYNEQFF. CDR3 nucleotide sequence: TGTGCCAGCAGCGAGCGGACAGGCCCTCGATCCTACAATGAGCAGTTCTTC.

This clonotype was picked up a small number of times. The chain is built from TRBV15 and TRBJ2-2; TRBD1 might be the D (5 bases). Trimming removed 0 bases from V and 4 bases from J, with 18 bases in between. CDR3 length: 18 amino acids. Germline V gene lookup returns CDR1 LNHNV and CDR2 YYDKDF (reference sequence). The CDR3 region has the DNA TGTGCCACCAGCAGAGATCGGGCAGGGCGAGCCGTCACCGGGGAGCTGTTTTTT. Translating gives CATSRDRAGRAVTGELFF.

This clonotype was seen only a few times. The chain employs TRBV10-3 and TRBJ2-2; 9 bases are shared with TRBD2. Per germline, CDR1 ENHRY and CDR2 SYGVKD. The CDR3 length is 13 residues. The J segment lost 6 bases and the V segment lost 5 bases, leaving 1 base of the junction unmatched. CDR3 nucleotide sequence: TGTGCCATCAGTACTAGCGGGCCCGGGGAGCTGTTTTTT. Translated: CAISTSGPGELFF.

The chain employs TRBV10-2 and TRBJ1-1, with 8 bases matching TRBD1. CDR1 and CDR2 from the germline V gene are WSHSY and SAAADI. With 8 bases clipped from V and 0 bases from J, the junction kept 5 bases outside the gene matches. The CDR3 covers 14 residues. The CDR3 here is CASHGTGMNTEAFF. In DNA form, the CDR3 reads TGCGCCAGCCATGGGACAGGAATGAACACTGAAGCTTTCTTT.

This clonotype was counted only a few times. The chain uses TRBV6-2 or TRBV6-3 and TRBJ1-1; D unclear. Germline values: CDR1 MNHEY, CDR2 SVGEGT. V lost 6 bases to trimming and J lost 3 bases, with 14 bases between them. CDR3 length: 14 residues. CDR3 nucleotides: TGTGCCAGCAGACCTCCTCGGGTTTACACTGAAGCTTTCTTT. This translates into CASRPPRVYTEAFF.

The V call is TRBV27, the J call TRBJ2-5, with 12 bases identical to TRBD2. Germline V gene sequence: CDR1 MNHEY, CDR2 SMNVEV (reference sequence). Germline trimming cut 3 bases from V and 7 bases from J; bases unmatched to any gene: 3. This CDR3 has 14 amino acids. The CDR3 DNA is TGTGCCAGCAGTTTGGGACTAGCGGGCGGGACCCAGTACTTC. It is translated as CASSLGLAGGTQYF.